This T cell receptor beta chain was sequenced during a study of a mutant IDH1 vaccine in newly diagnosed glioma. Produced via immunoSEQ multiplex PCR; TCRdb's table is partial and in-frame only. Of around 34,000 clones in the sample, about 56% were seen once. Germline V gives CDR1 KGHSH, CDR2 LQKENI. The CDR3 extends over 13 amino acids. V dropped 0 bases and J dropped 4 bases, with 6 bases sitting between them. Sample time point: week 5, during vaccination. Vaccine doses each comprised 300 ug of mutant IDH1 20-mer peptide, with topical imiquimod. As to this clone: The antigen is not known. Other nucleotide sequences in the sample specify the same CDR3.

This sample comprised PBMCs, obtained from a glioma patient whose treatment included an IDH1 peptide vaccine. The gene calls are TRBV18 and TRBJ1-2, with a possible D match to TRBD1 (5 bases). The clonotype comes from a woman younger than 30 with glioma. The CDR3 spells CASSPPRGYGYTF. In nucleotides, the CDR3 is TGTGCCAGCTCACCACCGAGGGGCTATGGCTACACCTTC. The complete variable domain, with remaining parts taken from reference TRBV18 and TRBJ1-2, reads NAGVMQNPRHLVRRRGQEARLRCSPMKGHSHVYWYRQLPEEGLKFMVYLQKENIIDESGMPKERFSAEFPKEGPSILRIQQVVRGDSAAYFCASSPPRGYGYTFGSGTRLTVV.